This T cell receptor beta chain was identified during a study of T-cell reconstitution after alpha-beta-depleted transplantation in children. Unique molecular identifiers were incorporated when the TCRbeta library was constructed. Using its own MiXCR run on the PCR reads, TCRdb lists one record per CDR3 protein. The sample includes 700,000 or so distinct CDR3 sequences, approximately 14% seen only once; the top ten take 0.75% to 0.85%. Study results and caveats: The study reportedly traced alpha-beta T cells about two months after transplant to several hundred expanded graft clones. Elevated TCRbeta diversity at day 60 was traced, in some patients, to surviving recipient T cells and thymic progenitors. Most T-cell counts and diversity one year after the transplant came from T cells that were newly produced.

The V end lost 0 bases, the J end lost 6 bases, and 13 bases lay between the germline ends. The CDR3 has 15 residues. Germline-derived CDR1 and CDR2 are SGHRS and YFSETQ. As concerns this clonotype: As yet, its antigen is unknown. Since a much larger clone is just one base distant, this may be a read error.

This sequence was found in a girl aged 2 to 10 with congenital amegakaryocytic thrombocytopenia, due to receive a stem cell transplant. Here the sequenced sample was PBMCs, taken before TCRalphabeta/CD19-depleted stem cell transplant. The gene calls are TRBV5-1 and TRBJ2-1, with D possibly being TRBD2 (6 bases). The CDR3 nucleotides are TGCGCCAGCAGCTTGGCGACTAGTGAGTGCAATGAGCAGTTCTTC. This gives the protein CASSLATSECNEQFF. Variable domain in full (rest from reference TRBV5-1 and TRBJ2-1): KAGVTQTPRYLIKTRGQQVTLSCSPISGHRSVSWYQQTPGQGLQFLFEYFSETQRNKGNFPGRFSGRQFSNSRSEMNVSTLELGDSALYLCASSLATSECNEQFFGPGTRLTVL.